Listed below are T cell receptor beta chains from one sample, sequenced in a study of PD-L1 blockade in urothelial cancer. Sequenced by immunoSEQ multiplex PCR; TCRdb stores in-frame clones only, minus some. The sample lists over 100,000 clones; roughly 84% were seen once. The sequenced sample was PBMCs, obtained around atezolizumab (anti-PD-L1) treatment. These receptors came from a man over 45 with urothelial cancer. Each CDR3 is given with its conserved first and last residue. A D gene is named only where the DNA matches it firmly. For some rows the clone size is stated as once, few or many, or as a class when expanded; others skip it.

CDR3: CASSYSGGQGRSPLHF; DNA: TGTGCCAGCAGTTACTCGGGGGGACAGGGGCGATCACCCCTCCACTTT; J: TRBJ1-6; V: TRBV6-5; size: NA; D: TRBD1
CDR3: CASSPSLTGTDTQYF; DNA: TGTGCCAGCAGCCCCAGCTTGACAGGAACAGATACGCAGTATTTT; J: TRBJ2-3; V: TRBV6-6; size: NA; D: NA
CDR3: CASSLGPSSAATNEKLFF; DNA: TGTGCCAGCAGCTTAGGCCCTAGCTCAGCTGCAACTAATGAAAAACTGTTTTTT; J: TRBJ1-4; V: TRBV13; size: NA; D: NA
CDR3: CAWSVLGGLTGELFF; DNA: TGTGCCTGGAGTGTACTCGGCGGGTTAACCGGGGAGCTGTTTTTT; J: TRBJ2-2; V: TRBV30; size: NA; D: NA
CDR3: CSVVQGYGGNTIYF; DNA: TGCAGCGTCGTACAGGGGTACGGTGGAAACACCATATATTTT; J: TRBJ1-3; V: TRBV29-1; size: NA; D: TRBD1
CDR3: CASSLELAKYEQYF; DNA: TGTGCCAGCAGCTTAGAACTAGCCAAGTACGAGCAGTACTTC; J: TRBJ2-7; V: TRBV7-9; size: NA; D: NA
CDR3: CASSLVSGGRDTQYF; DNA: TGTGCCAGCAGCTTAGTGAGCGGGGGGAGAGATACGCAGTATTTT; J: TRBJ2-3; V: TRBV5-5; size: NA; D: TRBD2
CDR3: CASSVGDNLREQYF; DNA: TGTGCCAGCAGTGTCGGGGACAATTTACGCGAGCAGTACTTC; J: TRBJ2-7; V: TRBV28; size: NA; D: NA
CDR3: CASSQGYSGSRDSYEQYF; DNA: TGTGCCAGCAGCCAAGGATATAGCGGGAGTAGGGACTCCTACGAGCAGTACTTC; J: TRBJ2-7; V: TRBV4-2; size: NA; D: TRBD2
CDR3: CATSRAEGASGYTF; DNA: TGTGCCACCAGCAGAGCTGAGGGGGCAAGTGGCTACACCTTC; J: TRBJ1-2; V: TRBV15; size: NA; D: TRBD1
CDR3: CASSIDMGASAEAFF; DNA: TGTGCCAGTAGTATAGATATGGGGGCAAGCGCTGAAGCTTTCTTT; J: TRBJ1-1; V: TRBV19; size: NA; D: NA
CDR3: CASSLGDSPLHF; DNA: TGTGCCAGCAGTTTGGGAGATTCACCCCTCCACTTT; J: TRBJ1-6; V: TRBV28; size: NA; D: NA
CDR3: CASSVGGVSTEAFF; DNA: TGTGCCAGCAGCGTAGGAGGAGTTAGCACTGAAGCTTTCTTT; J: TRBJ1-1; V: TRBV9; size: NA; D: NA
CDR3: CASSLYNFADRGRQPQHF; DNA: TGTGCCAGCAGCTTATATAACTTCGCGGACAGGGGCCGTCAGCCCCAGCATTTT; J: TRBJ1-5; V: TRBV7-9; size: NA; D: TRBD1
CDR3: CASSLHEGADTQYF; DNA: TGTGCCAGCAGCCTCCACGAAGGAGCGGATACGCAGTATTTT; J: TRBJ2-3; V: TRBV9; size: few; D: NA
CDR3: CAWSVPSASPGETDTQYF; DNA: TGTGCCTGGAGTGTACCTAGCGCCAGCCCTGGGGAGACAGATACGCAGTATTTT; J: TRBJ2-3; V: TRBV30; size: NA; D: NA
CDR3: CASSLSGGAGNTIYF; DNA: TGTGCCAGCAGTTTATCGGGCGGGGCTGGAAACACCATATATTTT; J: TRBJ1-3; V: TRBV28; size: once; D: NA
CDR3: CAISESNSGGETQYF; DNA: TGTGCCATCAGTGAGTCAAACAGCGGGGGAGAGACCCAGTACTTC; J: TRBJ2-5; V: TRBV10-3; size: NA; D: TRBD2
CDR3: CASSLGSGGNQPQHF; DNA: TGCGCCAGCAGCTTGGGTTCGGGGGGCAACCAGCCCCAGCATTTT; J: TRBJ1-5; V: TRBV5-1; size: NA; D: NA
CDR3: CASSIGDRVAGELFF; DNA: TGTGCCAGTAGTATAGGGGACAGGGTTGCCGGGGAGCTGTTTTTT; J: TRBJ2-2; V: TRBV19; size: NA; D: TRBD1
CDR3: CASSIRSPGNTIYF; DNA: TGTGCCAGTAGTATTCGGAGTCCTGGAAACACCATATATTTT; J: TRBJ1-3; V: TRBV19; size: once; D: NA
CDR3: CASSRQGTGDGTF; DNA: TGCGCCAGCAGCCGACAGGGGACAGGGGACGGCACCTTC; J: TRBJ1-2; V: TRBV4-1; size: NA; D: TRBD1
CDR3: CSVKGAEQYF; DNA: TGCAGTGTTAAAGGAGCCGAGCAGTACTTC; J: TRBJ2-7; V: TRBV20-1; size: NA; D: NA
CDR3: CASRSGNTEAFF; DNA: TGTGCCAGCAGATCCGGGAACACTGAAGCTTTCTTT; J: TRBJ1-1; V: TRBV28; size: few; D: NA
CDR3: CASSKGGVRGAFF; DNA: TGTGCCAGCAGTAAAGGAGGGGTACGAGGAGCTTTCTTT; J: TRBJ1-1; V: TRBV28; size: few; D: NA
CDR3: CASSLDGGGSGNTEAFF; DNA: TGTGCCAGCAGCTTAGATGGGGGGGGGTCTGGGAACACTGAAGCTTTCTTT; J: TRBJ1-1; V: TRBV11-2; size: NA; D: NA
CDR3: CASSPAGSNTEAFF; DNA: TGTGCCAGCTCACCGGCGGGAAGCAACACTGAAGCTTTCTTT; J: TRBJ1-1; V: TRBV18; size: NA; D: NA
CDR3: CASSLASELNTEAFF; DNA: TGTGCCAGCAGCTTAGCGTCGGAGTTGAACACTGAAGCTTTCTTT; J: TRBJ1-1; V: TRBV7-9; size: NA; D: NA
CDR3: CASSVASSGSGIDTQYF; DNA: TGTGCCAGCAGTGTAGCCTCTAGCGGGAGTGGTATAGATACGCAGTATTTT; J: TRBJ2-3; V: TRBV2; size: NA; D: TRBD2
CDR3: CASSLKSSGANVLTF; DNA: TGTGCCAGCAGCTTAAAGAGCTCTGGGGCCAACGTCCTGACTTTC; J: TRBJ2-6; V: TRBV7-9; size: NA; D: NA
CDR3: CASSFRGGPSYEQYF; DNA: TGCGCCAGCAGCTTCCGCGGGGGACCCTCCTACGAGCAGTACTTC; J: TRBJ2-7; V: TRBV5-1; size: NA; D: TRBD2
CDR3: CASSLAPNTGELFF; DNA: TGTGCCAGCAGTTTAGCGCCTAACACCGGGGAGCTGTTTTTT; J: TRBJ2-2; V: TRBV28; size: NA; D: NA
CDR3: CAISEQGLAGYNEQFF; DNA: TGTGCCATCAGTGAGCAGGGACTAGCGGGTTACAATGAGCAGTTCTTC; J: TRBJ2-1; V: TRBV10-3; size: NA; D: TRBD2
CDR3: CASSLNADTEAFF; DNA: TGTGCCAGCAGTTTAAACGCAGACACTGAAGCTTTCTTT; J: TRBJ1-1; V: TRBV27; size: NA; D: NA
CDR3: CASRRTSGINEQYF; DNA: TGTGCCAGCAGGAGGACTAGCGGGATAAATGAGCAGTACTTC; J: TRBJ2-7; V: TRBV28; size: NA; D: TRBD2
CDR3: CASRGLRGGTDTQYF; DNA: TGTGCCAGCAGGGGGCTTAGAGGAGGCACAGATACGCAGTATTTT; J: TRBJ2-3; V: TRBV2; size: NA; D: NA
CDR3: CASSFSHYNNEQFF; DNA: TGTGCCAGCAGCTTTAGTCACTACAACAATGAGCAGTTCTTC; J: TRBJ2-1; V: TRBV7-6; size: once; D: NA
CDR3: CASSPMLTSGVVDTQYF; DNA: TGCGCCAGCAGCCCCATGCTCACTAGCGGGGTTGTAGATACGCAGTATTTT; J: TRBJ2-3; V: TRBV4-1; size: NA; D: TRBD2
CDR3: CASSPGQPNTEAFF; DNA: TGCGCCAGCAGCCCAGGACAGCCGAACACTGAAGCTTTCTTT; J: TRBJ1-1; V: TRBV5-1; size: NA; D: NA
CDR3: CASNRGLETQYF; DNA: TGTGCCAGCAACAGGGGACTGGAGACCCAGTACTTC; J: TRBJ2-5; V: TRBV28; size: NA; D: NA
CDR3: CASSLIALGGRFGTEAFF; DNA: TGTGCCAGCAGCTTAATTGCGCTAGGAGGGAGGTTCGGCACTGAAGCTTTCTTT; J: TRBJ1-1; V: TRBV5-6; size: NA; D: NA
CDR3: CASSYFQGGAYNEQFF; DNA: TGTGCCAGCAGTTACTTTCAAGGGGGCGCCTACAATGAGCAGTTCTTC; J: TRBJ2-1; V: TRBV6-5; size: NA; D: TRBD1
CDR3: CASSQGLAGGPEQYF; DNA: TGTGCCAGCAGCCAGGGACTAGCGGGAGGGCCGGAGCAGTACTTC; J: TRBJ2-7; V: TRBV13; size: NA; D: TRBD2
CDR3: CASGVSGRTSGNEQFF; DNA: TGTGCCAGTGGGGTTAGCGGGAGGACATCTGGCAATGAGCAGTTCTTC; J: TRBJ2-1; V: TRBV15; size: NA; D: TRBD2
CDR3: CSVEDLINIQGTGELFF; DNA: TGCAGCGTTGAAGACCTAATAAATATACAGGGGACCGGGGAGCTGTTTTTT; J: TRBJ2-2; V: TRBV29-1; size: few; D: TRBD1
CDR3: CASSQAAGVGETQYF; DNA: TGTGCCAGCAGCCAAGCGGCGGGAGTTGGGGAGACCCAGTACTTC; J: TRBJ2-5; V: TRBV4-2; size: many; D: TRBD2
CDR3: CASGKNTGFGYTF; DNA: TGTGCCAGCGGAAAAAATACAGGGTTTGGCTACACCTTC; J: TRBJ1-2; V: TRBV27; size: NA; D: NA
CDR3: CASSLGAGQASYEQYF; DNA: TGTGCCAGCAGCTTAGGCGCAGGACAGGCATCCTACGAGCAGTACTTC; J: TRBJ2-7; V: TRBV7-2; size: NA; D: TRBD1
CDR3: CASSPMGRAETQYF; DNA: TGTGCCAGCTCACCTATGGGCAGGGCTGAGACCCAGTACTTC; J: TRBJ2-5; V: TRBV18; size: NA; D: NA
CDR3: CASSQVHGLGGRQFF; DNA: TGCGCCAGCAGCCAAGTTCACGGGTTGGGGGGTAGGCAGTTCTTC; J: TRBJ2-1; V: TRBV4-1; size: once; D: NA
CDR3: CASSKLRTGGVLLKNTGELFF; DNA: TGTGCCAGTAGTAAATTGCGCACAGGGGGCGTCCTGCTTAAGAACACCGGGGAGCTGTTTTTT; J: TRBJ2-2; V: TRBV19; size: NA; D: TRBD1
CDR3: CASSPSGNSYNEQFF; DNA: TGTGCCAGTAGTCCTAGCGGGAATTCCTACAATGAGCAGTTCTTC; J: TRBJ2-1; V: TRBV19; size: once; D: TRBD2
CDR3: CASSLTVVQGVFKGNIQYF; DNA: TGTGCCAGCAGCTTAACTGTTGTCCAGGGTGTTTTTAAAGGAAACATTCAGTACTTC; J: TRBJ2-4; V: TRBV7-8; size: NA; D: NA
CDR3: CASSDRGYGYEQYF; DNA: TGTGCCAGCAGTGACAGGGGGTACGGCTACGAGCAGTACTTC; J: TRBJ2-7; V: TRBV6-1; size: NA; D: TRBD1
CDR3: CASSNSQSNQPQHF; DNA: TGTGCCAGCAGTAACAGCCAGAGCAATCAGCCCCAGCATTTT; J: TRBJ1-5; V: TRBV2; size: NA; D: NA